What follows are 8 T cell receptor beta chains derived from one specimen sequenced in a study of shared clonotypes between healthy human individuals. Naive CD8 cells lacked CD45RO, underwent positive selection for CCR7 and left out terminally differentiated effector memory CD45RA+ cells. TCRdb's table, derived via immunoSEQ multiplex PCR, lists solely in-frame clones and lacks some. The repertoire consists of 800,000 to 950,000 clones, with about 97% occurring once and the leading ten covering under 0.3%. The sequenced material came from naive CD8+ T cells sorted from blood. Receptors were obtained from a man aged 25 to 40 in good health.

The chain carries TRBV27 and TRBJ2-5; 10 bases are shared with TRBD2. Germline CDR1 MNHEY, CDR2 SMNVEV (reference sequence). The CDR3 runs to 16 residues. The trim removed 0 bases at V and 4 bases at J, leaving 5 bases unmatched. For the CDR3, the DNA is TGTGCCAGCAGTTTATCGAGCGGGAGGGACAGAGAGACCCAGTACTTC. It is translated as CASSLSSGRDRETQYF.

The chain couples TRBV21-1 to TRBJ2-5; the tabulated D call, TRBD1, remains unverified against the DNA. TRBV21-1 is annotated as a pseudogene. This CDR3 has 19 residues. Here the CDR3 DNA reads TGTGCCAGCAGCAAAGACGTGCCCTCCGGGACAGGGTCGGTTGAGACCCAGTACTTC. Translating it yields CASSKDVPSGTGSVETQYF.

The chain has TRBV7-8 and TRBJ2-1, with TRBD2 matching 10 bases. Germline loops: CDR1 SGHVS, CDR2 FQNEAQ. CDR3 length equals 21 residues. Losses at the gene ends were 1 base for V and 8 bases for J; bases not matched to a gene: 23. CDR3 in amino acids: CASSLVASGRPNQAQSDEQFF. The CDR3 DNA reads as TGTGCCAGCAGCTTAGTTGCTAGCGGGAGACCGAACCAGGCCCAGAGCGATGAGCAGTTCTTC.

J is TRBJ2-1 and V is TRBV4-1, with a tentative D call TRBD1 (6 bases). V was pared by 4 bases and J by 8 bases, with 15 bases between. The CDR3 is 14 amino acids. Germline V gene data show CDR1 as MGHRA and CDR2 as YSYEKL. The CDR3 here is CASSLVGTQDEQFF. The CDR3 DNA is TGCGCCAGCAGCCTTGTCGGGACACAGGATGAGCAGTTCTTC.

The chain couples TRBV10-2 to TRBJ2-7; 11 bases are shared with TRBD2. The CDR3 extends over 15 amino acids. Trimming cost V 2 bases and J 2 bases; bases outside gene matches: 2. Germline CDR1 reads WSHSY; CDR2 reads SAAADI. The CDR3, as DNA: TGCGCCAGCAGTGAGGCTAGCGGGAGGACCTACGAGCAGTACTTC. This sequence encodes CASSEASGRTYEQYF.

The rearrangement uses TRBV19 and TRBJ2-2; D not certain. The CDR3 runs 13 residues. V was cut by 5 bases and J by 5 bases, with 9 bases left in between. Per the germline V gene, CDR1 is LNHDA and CDR2 is SQIVND (reference sequence). CDR3 nucleotides: TGTGCCAGTAGTCCGAGTTTGACCGGGGAGCTGTTTTTT. It codes for CASSPSLTGELFF.

The chain joins TRBV6-5 to TRBJ2-7; TRBD1 agrees at 7 bases. Germline CDR1 is MNHEY and CDR2 is SVGAGI. The CDR3 has 14 residues. Trimming took 4 bases from V and 0 from J; bases not matched to a gene: 3. CDR3 sequence: CASSFGDSSYEQYF. As DNA, the CDR3 is TGTGCCAGCAGTTTTGGGGACAGCTCCTACGAGCAGTACTTC.

V usage is TRBV29-1 and J usage is TRBJ2-7; D is ambiguous. Germline CDR1 SQVTM, CDR2 ANQGSEA. This CDR3 comprises 14 residues. V was pared by 4 bases and J by 2 bases, with 15 bases between. The CDR3 DNA follows: TGCAGCGTTGTCTTGTCGAGCCTGACCTACGAGCAGTACTTC. It yields the protein CSVVLSSLTYEQYF.